These 21 T cell receptor beta chains were sequenced from one sample in a study of blood T cell repertoires in COVID-19. Measured with immunoSEQ multiplex PCR; TCRdb has only the in-frame clones, and not every one. The data show fewer than 150,000 clones, roughly four fifths seen once. What was sequenced was PBMCs or T cells enriched from blood (not recorded which). The receptors stem from a woman aged 18-29 years who had been exposed to COVID-19.

V and J are TRBV5-1 and TRBJ2-3; D is perhaps TRBD2 (6 bases). The ends were cut back, 3 bases at V and 1 base at J, with 15 bases in the middle. From germline, CDR1 is SGHRS and CDR2 YFSETQ. The CDR3 has 16 amino acids. The CDR3 reads CASSSGRGGGTDTQYF. CDR3 bases: TGCGCCAGCAGCTCCGGACGGGGAGGTGGCACAGATACGCAGTATTTT.

This clone was seen a single time. Written as DNA, the CDR3 is TGCGCCAGCAGTACTGGACAGGGACGTGTCGATGAGCAGTTCTTC. Translating gives CASSTGQGRVDEQFF. V usage is TRBV5-1 and J usage is TRBJ2-1; 8 bases are a match to TRBD1. The germline V gene has CDR1 SGHRS and CDR2 YFSETQ. Unmatched junction bases numbered 12, after V lost 5 bases and J lost 8 bases. This CDR3 contains 15 residues.

The CDR3 loop is CASSTLDRGLEQYF. CDR3 nucleotide sequence: TGTGCCAGTAGTACCCTCGACAGGGGGCTCGAGCAGTACTTC. The rearrangement links TRBV19 to TRBJ2-7; 10 bases match TRBD1. The length of the CDR3 is 14 residues. CDR1 and CDR2 from the germline V gene are LNHDA and SQIVND (reference sequence). The V and J ends lost 4 bases and 6 bases, in that order; junction bases with no gene match: 6.

This clone came up once. The chain joins TRBV10-1 to TRBJ1-5, with 10 nucleotides matching TRBD1. This CDR3 has 17 residues. The germline gives CDR1 WNHNN, CDR2 SYGVQD (reference sequence). V gave up 0 bases and J gave up 5 bases; unmatched junction bases: 7. The CDR3 coding sequence is TGCGCCAGCAGTGAGTCGCCCTACGGACAGGGGGATCAGCCCCAGCATTTT. Translating gives CASSESPYGQGDQPQHF.

The chain employs TRBV27 and TRBJ2-7; TRBD2 matches at 8 bases. Germline V gives CDR1 MNHEY, CDR2 SMNVEV (reference sequence). Trimming at V came to 5 bases and at J to 6 bases, leaving 9 bases not matched to a gene. The CDR3 is 14 residues long. DNA for the CDR3: TGTGCCAGCAGTCCAAGCGGGGGCCTCCGCGAGCAGTACTTC. Translating gives CASSPSGGLREQYF.

The V and J genes are TRBV11-2 and TRBJ2-3, with 10 bases lining up with TRBD2. Germline loops: CDR1 SGHAT, CDR2 FQNNGV. The CDR3 extends over 15 amino acids. The ends lost 1 base at V and 5 bases at J; junction bases unmatched: 3. The CDR3 loop is CASSLGPSGRDTQYF. The CDR3, as DNA: TGTGCCAGCAGCTTAGGACCTAGCGGGAGAGATACGCAGTATTTT.

V and J are TRBV19 and TRBJ2-1; D remains unclear. This CDR3 spans 13 amino acids. Trimming pared 5 bases from V and 2 bases from J, leaving 7 bases between. CDR1 and CDR2 from the germline V gene are LNHDA and SQIVND (reference sequence). The CDR3 region has the DNA TGTGCCAGTAGTCGTGGGCCCTACAATGAGCAGTTCTTC. It specifies CASSRGPYNEQFF.

This chain joins TRBV7-9 and TRBJ2-5; 7 nucleotides match TRBD1. The CDR3 is 11 amino acids. Germline V gene data show CDR1 as SEHNR and CDR2 as FQNEAQ (reference sequence). The CDR3 protein is CAGTEQETQYF. CDR3 nucleotides: TGTGCTGGGACAGAACAAGAGACCCAGTACTTC.

The chain links TRBV3-1 (or the pseudogene TRBV3-2) to TRBJ2-5; TRBD2 agrees at 14 bases. CDR3 length: 15 residues. V shed 4 bases, J shed 5 bases, and the junction held 3 bases outside the gene matches. Germline CDR1 and CDR2: LGHDT and YNNKEL (reference sequence). CDR3 residues: CASSLRTSGGETQYF. CDR3 nucleotides: TGTGCCAGCAGCCTTCGGACTAGCGGGGGGGAGACCCAGTACTTC.

This chain uses TRBV30 with TRBJ1-5; TRBD1 matches 11 bases. This CDR3 is 17 amino acids long. CDR1 and CDR2 (germline): GTSNPN, SVGIG (reference sequence). Unmatched junction bases numbered 8, after V lost 4 bases and J lost 0 bases. CDR3 sequence: CAWKPGQGVHSNQPQHF. The CDR3 DNA reads as TGTGCCTGGAAACCGGGACAGGGGGTTCATAGCAATCAGCCCCAGCATTTT. The complete variable domain, with remaining parts taken from reference TRBV30 and TRBJ1-5, reads SQTIHQWPATLVQPVGSPLSLECTVEGTSNPNLYWYRQAAGRGLQLLFYSVGIGQISSEVPQNLSASRPQDRQFILSSKKLLLSDSGFYLCAWKPGQGVHSNQPQHFGDGTRLSIL.

This chain uses TRBV7-3 with TRBJ2-3; 9 nucleotides align to TRBD2. J lost 1 base, V lost 4 bases, and 0 bases had no gene match. The CDR3 spans 14 residues. The germline V gene encodes CDR1 SGHTA and CDR2 FQGTGA. In DNA, the CDR3 is TGTGCCAGCAGCTCTAGCGGGGGCACAGATACGCAGTATTTT. Protein sequence: CASSSSGGTDTQYF.

The chain carries TRBV4-1 and TRBJ1-2; D call uncertain. Germline CDR1 MGHRA, CDR2 YSYEKL. Between the trimmed V and J ends, which lost 1 base and 8 bases, there was a span of 5 bases. This CDR3 has 11 amino acids. The CDR3 sequence: CASSQGEGYTF. CDR3 bases: TGCGCCAGCAGCCAAGGAGAGGGCTACACCTTC.

The genes are TRBV7-9 and TRBJ2-1; D is ambiguous. The CDR3 covers 11 residues. Trimming stripped 4 bases from V and 9 bases from J, with 7 bases between. Germline V gives CDR1 SEHNR, CDR2 FQNEAQ (reference sequence). The CDR3 sequence: CASSSFGEQFF. The CDR3 DNA follows: TGTGCCAGCAGCTCCTTCGGTGAGCAGTTCTTC.

There are a few counts of this clone. The V gene is TRBV4-2, the J gene TRBJ1-5, with D unresolved. Per germline, CDR1 LGHNA and CDR2 YNFKEQ. Trimming cost V 0 bases and J 0 bases, with 12 bases left between them. This CDR3 is 17 amino acids long. CDR3 DNA sequence: TGTGCCAGCAGCCAAGATGGGCAGATATATAGCAATCAGCCCCAGCATTTT. Translated, it gives CASSQDGQIYSNQPQHF.

V is TRBV11-2 and J is TRBJ1-1; TRBD1 matches at 7 bases. The ends lost 6 bases at V and 0 bases at J; junction bases unmatched: 10. The V gene's germline CDR1 is SGHAT and CDR2 FQNNGV. This CDR3 comprises 16 residues. This CDR3 reads CASRLGAGGMNTEAFF. The DNA for the CDR3 is TGTGCCAGCAGGCTCGGGGCAGGGGGGATGAACACTGAAGCTTTCTTT.

This chain uses TRBV29-1 with TRBJ2-1; TRBD1 matches at 10 bases. V was clipped by 6 bases and J by 5 bases; unmatched bases: 1. This CDR3 contains 12 residues. The germline gives CDR1 SQVTM, CDR2 ANQGSEA. CDR3 amino acids: CSVGQGHNEQFF. CDR3 DNA sequence: TGCAGCGTGGGACAGGGGCACAATGAGCAGTTCTTC.

The V and J genes are TRBV24-1 and TRBJ1-6; unclear D gene. This CDR3 comprises 12 residues. Germline-derived CDR1 and CDR2 are KGHDR and SFDVKD. V was shortened by 8 bases and J by 5 bases, with 6 bases between the two germline ends. CDR3 in DNA: TGTGCCACCACAGGTCATAATTCACCCCTCCACTTT. Protein product: CATTGHNSPLHF.

CDR3 nucleotide sequence: TGTGCCAGCAGCCCCGGGACTGACCCTCGGGGACTGTTTTTT. Amino acid sequence: CASSPGTDPRGLFF. The chain combines TRBV2 with TRBJ1-4; TRBD1 might be the D (5 bases). V shed 6 bases and J shed 13 bases, with 21 bases lying between them. This CDR3 comprises 14 residues. Germline-derived CDR1 and CDR2 are SNHLY and FYNNEI.

The chain joins TRBV18 to TRBJ1-3; no reliable D call. Trimming cost V 2 bases and J 6 bases, with 8 bases left between them. Looked up from germline, CDR1 is KGHSH and CDR2 is LQKENI. This CDR3 spans 13 amino acids. In DNA form, the CDR3 reads TGTGCCAGCTCACCAGAGCCGGTAAACACCATATATTTT. Translated: CASSPEPVNTIYF.

The genes are TRBV5-1 and TRBJ2-1; 10 positions agree with TRBD2. J lost 10 bases, V lost 5 bases, and 9 bases had no gene match. Germline lookup yields CDR1 SGHRS and CDR2 YFSETQ. The CDR3 covers 14 residues. CDR3 DNA sequence: TGCGCCAGCAGGGGGACTAGCGACGTCAGCGAGCAGTTCTTC. Translated: CASRGTSDVSEQFF. Filled out from reference TRBV5-1 and TRBJ2-1, the complete variable domain reads KAGVTQTPRYLIKTRGQQVTLSCSPISGHRSVSWYQQTPGQGLQFLFEYFSETQRNKGNFPGRFSGRQFSNSRSEMNVSTLELGDSALYLCASRGTSDVSEQFFGPGTRLTVL.

This rearrangement joins TRBV6-1 to TRBJ2-7; 9 bases are shared with TRBD2. The CDR3 has 14 residues. Germline CDR1 and CDR2: MNHNS and SASEGT. J was trimmed by 2 bases and V by 5 bases; bases with no gene match: 4. CDR3 in amino acids: CASSLVAGAYEQYF. CDR3 DNA: TGTGCCAGCAGTTTGGTAGCGGGAGCCTACGAGCAGTACTTC.